This T cell receptor (beta chain) is drawn from a study of regulatory T cells in long-lasting Graves disease. Time point defined: persistent/refractory GD, antithyroid drugs over 5 years with positive TRAb. PBMC RNA served as the TCR library source. With V trimmed by 3 bases and J by 0 bases, 13 bases remained unmatched. Germline lookup yields CDR1 MGHRA and CDR2 YSYEKL. This CDR3 region has 18 residues. The TCR beta library used iRepertoire HTBI primers with Arm-PCR amplification of CDR3. TCRdb re-called the multiplex PCR reads through MiXCR, storing one row per CDR3 protein. This table has some 370,000 distinct CDR3 sequences, roughly 25% appearing once.

The receptor was isolated from a woman aged 40-49 years with Graves disease. J is TRBJ2-7 and V is TRBV4-1; 8 positions agree with TRBD1. Sequencing was performed on peripheral blood mononuclear cells (PBMCs), taken when the disease was refractory, from a patient treated with antithyroid drugs. CDR3 in DNA: TGCGCCAGCAGCCACGGGACAGGATCCGGATCTCGCTCCTACGAGCAGTACTTC. This gives the protein CASSHGTGSGSRSYEQYF.